The 12 T cell receptor beta chains reported below all come from one sample, sequenced in a study of shared clonotypes between healthy human individuals (dated by TCRdb to about 2020). Preparation of the library involved the immunoSEQ multiplex PCR assay. TCRdb mirrors the immuneACCESS table, restricted to in-frame sequences. Some clones are absent from its copies; in checked studies, under half trace to an unresolved V gene, and the reason for the others is unknown. Recorded for this sample are about 1.1 million clones; roughly 80% of them occurred a single time. The biggest ten clones account for almost 0.9% of the sample. The sample was memory CD4+ T cells from PBMCs. The cell subset or site label corresponds to: CD45RA-negative fraction. The receptors shown here come from a man younger than 35 in good health. Some clones in this sample may be carry-over from other donors' samples.

The CDR3 nucleotides read TGTGCCAGCAGCTTATCCGGGACCCAGTACTTC. The encoded protein is CASSLSGTQYF. The gene calls are TRBV7-9 and TRBJ2-5; D gene uncertain. CDR1 and CDR2 (germline): SEHNR, FQNEAQ (reference sequence). The CDR3 is made up of 11 amino acids. V lost 2 bases, J lost 7 bases, and 5 bases lay in between.

This clone was counted many times. The V gene is TRBV19, the J gene TRBJ1-2, with D unresolved. The ends were cut back, 4 bases at V and 2 bases at J, with 11 bases in the middle. Germline V gives CDR1 LNHDA, CDR2 SQIVND (reference sequence). CDR3 length: 14 amino acids. The CDR3 region is CASSTPRGNYGYTF. CDR3 nucleotide sequence: TGTGCCAGTAGTACCCCCCGTGGGAACTATGGCTACACCTTC.

This clone turned up a few times. The chain is built from TRBV15 and TRBJ2-7, with 10 bases matching TRBD1. Losses at the gene ends were 4 bases for V and 2 bases for J; bases not matched to a gene: 5. The germline CDR1 and CDR2 sequences are LNHNV and YYDKDF (reference sequence). The CDR3 is 15 residues long. The CDR3, as DNA: TGTGCCACCAGCAAGCGGACAGGGGGAGCCTACGAGCAGTACTTC. It encodes CATSKRTGGAYEQYF.

The rearrangement joins TRBV5-4 to TRBJ2-1, with D maybe TRBD2 (5 bases). V was cut by 7 bases and J by 5 bases, with 13 bases left in between. The CDR3 length is 13 residues. The germline V gene encodes CDR1 SGHNT and CDR2 YYREEE (reference sequence). For the CDR3, the DNA is TGTGCCAGCGGGGAGATTAGGGACAATGAGCAGTTCTTC. Protein: CASGEIRDNEQFF.

The chain employs TRBV28 and TRBJ2-1; 8 bases align to TRBD2. The CDR3 is 14 residues long. With V trimmed by 7 bases and J by 2 bases, 4 bases remained unmatched. In germline, CDR1 is MDHEN, CDR2 SYDVKM. The CDR3 sequence: CASKSGSTYNEQFF. CDR3 DNA sequence: TGTGCCAGCAAGAGCGGGAGTACCTACAATGAGCAGTTCTTC.

The V call is TRBV13, the J call TRBJ2-1; a weak D match, TRBD2 (5 bases). The V gene lost 0 bases and the J gene lost 10 bases, with 7 bases spanning the gap. The CDR3 loop spans 12 amino acids. Germline assignment: CDR1 PRHDT and CDR2 FYEKMQ (reference sequence). The CDR3 DNA follows: TGTGCCAGCAGCTTAGGCCGGGGAGAGCAGTTCTTC. Its translation: CASSLGRGEQFF. Using reference TRBV13 and TRBJ2-1 for the parts outside the CDR3, the full variable domain is AAGVIQSPRHLIKEKRETATLKCYPIPRHDTVYWYQQGPGQDPQFLISFYEKMQSDKGSIPDRFSAQQFSDYHSELNMSSLELGDSALYFCASSLGRGEQFFGPGTRLTVL.

Remarks on this clone: The sample carries other DNA sequences with the same CDR3. The DNA for the CDR3 is TGTGCCAGCAGTTTAGAAGGGGGCTACTATGGCTACACCTTC. Protein: CASSLEGGYYGYTF. The chain is built from TRBV28 and TRBJ1-2; TRBD1 matches at 7 bases. The CDR3 covers 14 residues. Germline assignment: CDR1 MDHEN and CDR2 SYDVKM. The V segment lost 2 bases and the J segment 3 bases; nucleotides outside the gene matches: 3.

V and J are TRBV19 and TRBJ2-2; no reliable D call. Trimming left V 4 bases short and J 7 bases short, with 13 bases between. The CDR3 totals 14 residues. CDR1 is LNHDA and CDR2 is SQIVND in the germline V gene (reference sequence). The CDR3: CASSTQTPGGELFF. Written as DNA, the CDR3 is TGTGCCAGTAGTACCCAAACGCCGGGCGGGGAGCTGTTTTTT.

The rearrangement joins TRBV4-1 to TRBJ2-3; the D gene is possibly TRBD2 (5 bases). The ends were cut back, 0 bases at V and 0 bases at J, with 19 bases in the middle. This CDR3 has 19 residues. Germline V gives CDR1 MGHRA, CDR2 YSYEKL. The CDR3 protein is CASSQDTQAASPSTDTQYF. CDR3 DNA: TGCGCCAGCAGCCAAGATACTCAAGCGGCTTCTCCTAGCACAGATACGCAGTATTTT.

This sequence joins TRBV6-5 and TRBJ1-5; the D gene is possibly TRBD1 (5 bases). The germline gives CDR1 MNHEY, CDR2 SVGAGI. The V end was cut by 6 bases, the J end by 3 bases, with 9 bases between. CDR3 length: 13 amino acids. Written as DNA, the CDR3 is TGTGCCAGCAGCCGGGGACCCAATCAGCCCCAGCATTTT. This codes for CASSRGPNQPQHF.

The sample holds many counts of this clone. Other DNA sequences in the sample encode the same CDR3. This chain joins TRBV10-3 and TRBJ1-5; D is unclear. With 1 base removed from V and 2 bases from J, the gap between germline ends came to 6 bases. This CDR3 has 14 amino acids. Looked up from germline, CDR1 is ENHRY and CDR2 is SYGVKD. The CDR3 spells CAISEWAGNQPQHF. CDR3 bases: TGTGCCATCAGTGAGTGGGCCGGCAATCAGCCCCAGCATTTT.

Turning to this clone: Different DNA sequences within this sample yield the same CDR3. CDR3 nucleotides: TGTGCCAGCTCACCCTCAGGGGGAGGCTATGGCTACACCTTC. This codes for CASSPSGGGYGYTF. The chain combines TRBV18 with TRBJ1-2; 7 nucleotides align to TRBD1. The germline CDR1 and CDR2 sequences are KGHSH and LQKENI. This CDR3 region has 14 residues. Trimming took 3 bases from V and 4 from J; bases not matched to a gene: 5. The whole variable domain, filled in from reference TRBV18 and TRBJ1-2, reads NAGVMQNPRHLVRRRGQEARLRCSPMKGHSHVYWYRQLPEEGLKFMVYLQKENIIDESGMPKERFSAEFPKEGPSILRIQQVVRGDSAAYFCASSPSGGGYGYTFGSGTRLTVV.